One sample yielded the 30 T cell receptor beta chains listed below, sequenced in a study of T cells after yellow fever vaccination. TCRdb re-derived calls from the 5' RACE reads in MiXCR, one entry per CDR3 protein. The sample consists of over 100,000 distinct CDR3 sequences, 7% to 8.5% of them appearing once. This specimen was CD8+ T cells sorted from PBMCs, taken 45 days after the yellow fever booster vaccination. These receptors were collected from a man aged 25 to 40 who received the YFV17D yellow fever vaccine.

The chain couples TRBV11-2 to TRBJ2-2; the D is unclear. This CDR3 comprises 16 residues. Germline loops: CDR1 SGHAT, CDR2 FQNNGV. V lost 1 base and J 6 bases, leaving 15 bases between the germline ends. DNA for the CDR3: TGTGCCAGCAGCTTAGGGGTTATTCGAGGTGCCGGGGAGCTGTTTTTT. This encodes CASSLGVIRGAGELFF.

There are a few counts of this clonotype. This chain joins TRBV27 and TRBJ1-1, with 8 bases matching TRBD1. Germline loops: CDR1 MNHEY, CDR2 SMNVEV (reference sequence). The CDR3 is made up of 15 amino acids. V lost 5 bases and J lost 4; bases outside the gene matches: 9. The CDR3 DNA is TGTGCCAGCAGTCCCCCGGACAGGGTCGGCACTGAAGCTTTCTTT. This sequence encodes CASSPPDRVGTEAFF.

The sample holds many counts of this clonotype. The CDR3 nucleotides are TGCGCCAGCAGTGAGTCGGGTAGCGGGATTACAGATACGCAGTATTTT. It codes for CASSESGSGITDTQYF. V is TRBV10-2 and J is TRBJ2-3; 8 bases align to TRBD2. Germline CDR1 and CDR2: WSHSY and SAAADI. V shed 0 bases and J 3 bases; nucleotides not matched to a gene: 5. The CDR3 spans 16 residues.

This clonotype was observed many times. V gene TRBV27 combines with J gene TRBJ2-3; no clear D gene. Germline assignment: CDR1 MNHEY and CDR2 SMNVEV (reference sequence). V shed 6 bases and J shed 6 bases, with 22 bases lying between them. The CDR3 runs to 16 residues. The chain's CDR3 is CASRFFPLSGRDTQYF. For the CDR3, the DNA is TGTGCCAGCAGGTTCTTTCCTCTAAGTGGCCGGGATACGCAGTATTTT.

The chain is built from TRBV10-3 and TRBJ2-7, with TRBD2 as a possible D gene (7 bases). CDR1 is ENHRY and CDR2 is SYGVKD in the germline V gene. This CDR3 spans 13 amino acids. V lost 10 bases and J lost 3, with 16 bases in between. CDR3 in DNA: TGTGCCACCCACTCAGGGGACTACTACGAGCAGTACTTC. It specifies CATHSGDYYEQYF.

This clonotype was counted many times. The CDR3 region is CSVGTSDSYEQYF. The DNA for the CDR3 is TGCAGCGTCGGGACTAGCGACTCCTACGAGCAGTACTTC. The J gene is TRBJ2-7, the V gene TRBV29-1; 10 bases are a match to TRBD2. Per germline, CDR1 SQVTM and CDR2 ANQGSEA. This CDR3 has 13 amino acids. V shed 6 bases and J 0 bases; nucleotides not matched to a gene: 2.

In its sample, this clonotype was seen a few times. The chain is built from TRBV20-1 and TRBJ2-7; TRBD2 agrees at 10 bases. CDR3 size: 13 residues. CDR1 DFQATT and CDR2 SNEGSKA come from the germline V gene (reference sequence). The junction had 5 bases not matched to a gene; V was cut back by 3 bases and J by 6 bases. The CDR3 DNA reads as TGCAGTGCTAGTCAGGGACTAGCGTTCGAGCAGTACTTC. Protein product: CSASQGLAFEQYF.

This clonotype was detected many times. The V gene is TRBV5-1, the J gene TRBJ2-1; TRBD1 is a possible D gene (6 bases). CDR3 length: 14 amino acids. Per the germline V gene, CDR1 is SGHRS and CDR2 is YFSETQ. V was pared by 5 bases and J by 7 bases, with 16 bases between. CDR3 bases: TGCGCCAGCAGTCTCATCACAGGGCAAAATGAGCAGTTCTTC. Amino acid sequence: CASSLITGQNEQFF.

This clonotype occurred many times. V and J are TRBV25-1 and TRBJ2-2; D not certain. This CDR3 region has 13 residues. Per the germline V gene, CDR1 is MGHDK and CDR2 is SYGVNS. The V end lost 1 base, the J end lost 2 bases, and 2 bases lay between the germline ends. In nucleotides, the CDR3 is TGTGCCAGCAGTGAATCAAACACCGGGGAGCTGTTTTTT. Its protein is CASSESNTGELFF.

This clonotype was observed many times. This chain joins TRBV6-6 and TRBJ2-2; D unresolved. V was shortened by 8 bases and J by 0 bases, with 4 bases between the two germline ends. Germline CDR1 and CDR2: MNHNY and SVGAGI (reference sequence). This CDR3 is built from 12 residues. The CDR3, as DNA: TGTGCCAGCGGGCCGAACACCGGGGAGCTGTTTTTT. Translated: CASGPNTGELFF.

This clonotype was seen at least ten times. This sequence joins TRBV20-1 and TRBJ2-7; 11 nucleotides agree with TRBD2. CDR1 DFQATT and CDR2 SNEGSKA come from the germline V gene (reference sequence). CDR3 length: 15 amino acids. The V and J ends lost 0 bases and 4 bases, in that order; junction bases with no gene match: 5. DNA of the CDR3: TGCAGTGCTAGAGATACTAGCGGGAGTGGTTACGAGCAGTACTTC. It yields the protein CSARDTSGSGYEQYF.

There are many counts of this clonotype. The chain is built from TRBV25-1 and TRBJ2-7; D is undetermined. V was clipped by 3 bases and J by 6 bases, with 12 bases between them. The CDR3 sequence is 13 residues long. Germline CDR1 is MGHDK and CDR2 is SYGVNS. CDR3 protein: CASSDFRTREQYF. Written as DNA, the CDR3 is TGTGCCAGCAGTGACTTCAGAACTCGCGAGCAGTACTTC.

This clonotype was found many times. V is TRBV7-8 and J is TRBJ2-7; D possibly uses TRBD1 or TRBD2 (5 bases each). V lost 3 bases to trimming and J lost 5 bases, with 17 bases between them. Germline assignment: CDR1 SGHVS and CDR2 FQNEAQ. This CDR3 is 15 amino acids long. The CDR3 nucleotides are TGTGCCAGCAGCTTGAGGGGCAGGGCGGGCCACGAGCAGTACTTC. Encoded protein: CASSLRGRAGHEQYF.

Concerning this clonotype: This may stem from a read error, because a much larger clone lies one nucleotide away. V gene TRBV6-2 or TRBV6-3 combines with J gene TRBJ2-5; no firm D call. Germline V gives CDR1 MNHEY, CDR2 SVGEGT. The CDR3 runs to 13 residues. CDR3 nucleotide sequence: TGTGCCAGGAGTTACTCGCCTGGAGAGACCCAGTACTTC. Protein: CARSYSPGETQYF.

This clonotype showed up many times. V usage is TRBV20-1 and J usage is TRBJ2-1, with 7 bases identical to TRBD2. Germline V gene lookup returns CDR1 DFQATT and CDR2 SNEGSKA (reference sequence). Losses at the gene ends were 5 bases for V and 6 bases for J; bases not matched to a gene: 10. The CDR3 consists of 14 residues. CDR3 region: CSAEDGVAGNEQFF. CDR3 DNA sequence: TGCAGTGCTGAAGATGGGGTAGCGGGCAATGAGCAGTTCTTC.

This clonotype came up many times. V is TRBV4-3 and J is TRBJ2-3; a weak D match, TRBD1 (6 bases). The germline V and J ends were trimmed by 0 bases and 2 bases, with 15 bases remaining between them. The germline gives CDR1 LGHNA, CDR2 YSLEER. This CDR3 is 17 amino acids long. CDR3 sequence (DNA): TGCGCCAGCAGCCAAGATCCTCCAGGGGCCCTCACAGATACGCAGTATTTT. As protein: CASSQDPPGALTDTQYF.

The table lists this clonotype with many counts. V gene TRBV9 combines with J gene TRBJ2-1; the match to TRBD2 covers 7 bases. V lost 3 bases to trimming and J lost 7 bases; unmatched junction nucleotides: 7. Germline V gives CDR1 SGDLS, CDR2 YYNGEE. The CDR3 is 14 residues long. Here the CDR3 DNA reads TGTGCCAGCAGCGGGGGACTATTGGGGAATGAGCAGTTCTTC. This translates into CASSGGLLGNEQFF.

This clonotype has a count of ten or more. Its ends do not fully match the called genes, so a read error is possible. CDR3 nucleotide sequence: TGCAGTGCCAGAGAAGGAGGGGAGACCCAGTACTTC. This codes for CSAREGGETQYF. V usage is TRBV20-1 and J usage is TRBJ2-5; tentative D call: TRBD2 (6 bases). The CDR3 is 12 residues long. Germline V gene data show CDR1 as DFQATT and CDR2 as SNEGSKA (reference sequence).

Only one count was recorded for this clonotype. A much larger clone differs by one base, so this may be a read error. The chain links TRBV20-1 to TRBJ2-3; D remains unclear. CDR3 size: 16 residues. Germline V CDR1 and CDR2: DFQATT, SNEGSKA (reference sequence). V shed 0 bases and J shed 3 bases, with 16 bases lying between them. This CDR3 is CSARDVNAVMTDTQYF. The CDR3, as DNA: TGCAGTGCTAGAGATGTCAATGCGGTAATGACAGATACGCAGTATTTT.

This clonotype was seen at least ten times. This chain links TRBV4-1 with TRBJ2-3; D unresolved. With 4 bases removed from V and 5 bases from J, the gap between germline ends came to 13 bases. The CDR3 length is 14 residues. Germline assignment: CDR1 MGHRA and CDR2 YSYEKL. This CDR3 is CASSLDQPGDTQYF. Here the CDR3 DNA reads TGCGCCAGCAGCCTAGACCAACCCGGAGATACGCAGTATTTT.

This chain joins TRBV30 and TRBJ1-2; D gene unclear. This CDR3 has 13 residues. Germline loops: CDR1 GTSNPN, CDR2 SVGIG (reference sequence). The V end was cut by 0 bases, the J end by 4 bases, with 9 bases between. The CDR3 protein is CAWSVGPSYGYTF. Here the CDR3 DNA reads TGTGCCTGGAGTGTTGGTCCAAGCTATGGCTACACCTTC.

This clonotype was seen at least ten times. The rearrangement links TRBV7-2 to TRBJ1-1; D ambiguous. The V gene lost 1 base and the J gene lost 0 bases, with 6 bases spanning the gap. Looked up from germline, CDR1 is SGHTA and CDR2 is FQGNSA. The CDR3 runs 14 residues. The CDR3 region is CASSLDSMNTEAFF. CDR3 in DNA: TGTGCCAGCAGCTTAGACAGTATGAACACTGAAGCTTTCTTT.

This clonotype has just a few counts. The V call is TRBV25-1, the J call TRBJ2-7, with D perhaps matching TRBD1 (6 bases). Trimming left V 8 bases short and J 3 bases short, with 11 bases between. This CDR3 is built from 12 residues. Germline CDR1 MGHDK, CDR2 SYGVNS. The CDR3 loop is CASSTGIYEQYF. The CDR3 DNA reads as TGTGCCAGCTCAACAGGGATCTACGAGCAGTACTTC.

The chain recombines TRBV20-1 with TRBJ2-3; TRBD2 aligns across 7 bases. The CDR3 covers 17 residues. The J segment lost 2 bases and the V segment lost 6 bases, leaving 17 bases of the junction unmatched. Germline assignment: CDR1 DFQATT and CDR2 SNEGSKA (reference sequence). As DNA, the CDR3 is TGCAGTGCCCGGGGGGTGGGCCCAGAGATATTCACAGATACGCAGTATTTT. It is translated as CSARGVGPEIFTDTQYF.

In regard to this clonotype: Just one base apart from a much larger clone, this may be a read error. As DNA, the CDR3 is TGTGCCAGCACCGGACAGACCCAAGCGGACCATCTGCAGGAGCAGTACTTC. Its translation is CASTGQTQADHLQEQYF. The chain has TRBV28 and TRBJ2-7; D is possibly TRBD1 (6 bases). The CDR3 consists of 17 residues. V shed 7 bases and J shed 7 bases, with 29 bases lying between them. CDR1 MDHEN and CDR2 SYDVKM come from the germline V gene.

This clonotype was observed at least ten times. The chain has TRBV20-1 and TRBJ1-2; no firm D call. The CDR3 spans 12 residues. The germline gives CDR1 DFQATT, CDR2 SNEGSKA (reference sequence). V shed 5 bases and J shed 2 bases, with 9 bases lying between them. CDR3 sequence: CSAPGPNYGYTF. CDR3 nucleotide sequence: TGCAGTGCTCCGGGCCCGAACTATGGCTACACCTTC.

This clonotype was seen only a few times. The CDR3 bases are TGTGCCAGCAGCCAAGTGTTAGGGAACGGTCAGCCCCAGCATTTT. Amino acid sequence: CASSQVLGNGQPQHF. The chain uses TRBV4-2 and TRBJ1-5, with unresolved D. From germline, CDR1 is LGHNA and CDR2 YNFKEQ. This CDR3 has 15 amino acids. Trimming removed 1 base from V and 6 bases from J, with 13 bases in between.

This clonotype has just a few counts. V gene TRBV7-9 combines with J gene TRBJ1-2, with D possibly matching TRBD1 (6 bases). The germline V gene has CDR1 SEHNR and CDR2 FQNEAQ (reference sequence). This CDR3 has 14 residues. Deletions cut 0 bases from V and 8 bases from J, with 13 bases between. CDR3 sequence (DNA): TGTGCCAGCAGCTTAGCGGAGGGGGTCGACGGCTACACCTTC. It codes for CASSLAEGVDGYTF.

This clonotype was seen a handful of times. This rearrangement joins TRBV5-1 to TRBJ2-5; 7 bases agree with TRBD1. The germline V gene has CDR1 SGHRS and CDR2 YFSETQ. The CDR3 has 16 amino acids. Trimming removed 0 bases from V and 4 bases from J; junction bases left unmatched: 9. CDR3 bases: TGCGCCAGCAGCTTGGGACAGGGATATTTGCGAGAGACCCAGTACTTC. It is translated as CASSLGQGYLRETQYF.

This clonotype was counted a few times. The chain combines TRBV6-5 with TRBJ2-1; TRBD2 matches at 8 bases. Germline assignment: CDR1 MNHEY and CDR2 SVGAGI. The CDR3 runs 16 residues. V lost 6 bases and J lost 4; bases outside the gene matches: 11. For the CDR3, the DNA is TGTGCCAGCAGCTTCTCGGTCGGGAGGGATTACAATGAGCAGTTCTTC. The encoded protein is CASSFSVGRDYNEQFF.